Each of the 9 T cell receptor beta chains below was sequenced from the same sample in a study of blood T cell dynamics during melanoma immunotherapy. Time point of the sample: week 3, after first cycle of checkpoint inhibitor. Sequenced by immunoSEQ multiplex PCR; TCRdb stores in-frame clones only, minus some. The sample has about 11,000 clones; approximately 90% are singletons. The specimen was blood, collected from a patient treated with checkpoint blockade. These receptors originate from a human donor with melanoma.

The chain recombines TRBV5-1 with TRBJ2-1; 9 bases match TRBD2. The V gene end was trimmed by 0 bases and the J gene end by 4 bases; junction bases not matched to a gene: 2. The CDR3 has 15 amino acids. Per the germline V gene, CDR1 is SGHRS and CDR2 is YFSETQ. CDR3: CASSLVAGAYNEQFF. In DNA, the CDR3 is TGCGCCAGCAGCTTGGTAGCGGGAGCATACAATGAGCAGTTCTTC.

V usage is TRBV6-1 and J usage is TRBJ2-7; D is possibly TRBD1 (5 bases). Germline-derived CDR1 and CDR2 are MNHNS and SASEGT. Trimming took off 6 bases at V and 0 bases at J, with 9 bases between the two ends. The CDR3 has 13 residues. The CDR3 DNA sequence: TGTGCCAGCAGGAGACAGAGCTCCTACGAGCAGTACTTC. Translated: CASRRQSSYEQYF.

The V and J genes are TRBV2 and TRBJ2-7, with 7 bases lining up with TRBD1. Trimming took 1 base from V and 12 from J; bases not matched to a gene: 12. This CDR3 contains 14 residues. The germline gives CDR1 SNHLY, CDR2 FYNNEI. Here the CDR3 reads CASSEGTGLRIGYF. CDR3 bases: TGTGCCAGCAGTGAAGGGACAGGCCTTAGGATTGGGTACTTC.

V is TRBV14 and J is TRBJ1-3; possible D gene TRBD1, 6 bases. The CDR3 runs to 15 residues. CDR1 is SGHDN and CDR2 is FVKESK in the germline V gene. V shed 4 bases and J shed 0 bases, with 10 bases lying between them. CDR3 sequence: CASSPQGVSGNTIYF. For the CDR3, the DNA is TGTGCCAGCAGCCCACAGGGTGTCTCTGGAAACACCATATATTTT.

The chain carries TRBV11-2 and TRBJ1-2, with TRBD1 matching over 8 bases. The CDR3 contains 13 residues. CDR1 is SGHAT, CDR2 FQNNGV, per germline. With 5 bases clipped from V and 3 bases from J, the junction kept 2 bases outside the gene matches. In nucleotides, the CDR3 is TGTGCCAGCAGCCCGGGACAGGACTATGGCTACACCTTC. Residues: CASSPGQDYGYTF.

V gene TRBV2 combines with J gene TRBJ1-1; no reliable D call. Germline V lookup: CDR1 SNHLY, CDR2 FYNNEI. Trimming cost V 10 bases and J 5 bases, with 11 bases left between them. The CDR3 consists of 11 residues. As DNA, the CDR3 is TGTGCCACCCTCCTGGAGACTGAAGCTTTCTTT. Translation: CATLLETEAFF.

For the CDR3, the DNA is TGCGCCAGCAGGGGGACCGACAGGGCCTATGGCTACACCTTC. Amino acids: CASRGTDRAYGYTF. The rearrangement uses TRBV4-3 and TRBJ1-2, with TRBD1 matching over 7 bases. The germline V gene has CDR1 LGHNA and CDR2 YSLEER. This CDR3 has 14 residues. V trimming: 6 bases; J trimming: 4 bases; junction bases outside the gene matches: 8.

Points on this clone: One junction end disagrees with the germline gene, perhaps due to a read error. The chain is built from TRBV6-1 and TRBJ2-7; 9 nucleotides agree with TRBD2. This CDR3 spans 14 amino acids. CDR1 is MNHNS, CDR2 SASEGT, per germline. CDR3 amino acids: CASREASGAYEQYF. CDR3 coding DNA: TGTGCCAGCAGGGAAGCTAGCGGGGCCTACGAGCAGTACTTC.

V is TRBV27 and J is TRBJ2-7, with D perhaps TRBD1 (6 bases). V lost 4 bases, J lost 1 base, and 11 bases lay in between. The CDR3 spans 14 residues. CDR1 and CDR2 (germline): MNHEY, SMNVEV (reference sequence). The CDR3 loop is CASSSTGTSYEQYF. The CDR3 DNA reads TGTGCCAGCAGTTCCACAGGGACGTCCTACGAGCAGTACTTC.